These 14 T cell receptor beta chains originate from one sample sequenced in a study of Ad26.COV2.S vaccination and SARS-CoV-2 variants. Only in-frame clones appear in the TCRdb table, and some are missing; sequencing was by immunoSEQ multiplex PCR. The table shows a few hundred thousand clones, with more than 75% occurring only once. The treatment: roughly 19 received Ad26.COV2.S at low or high dose, single or two shots; about 5 received placebo; per-sample allocation not given. Each sample was drawn 63 days after the first injection (of vaccine or placebo). The source was peripheral blood, collected in a trial of Ad26.COV2.S vaccine versus placebo. The source of these receptors is a person aged 18 to 65 who received the Ad26.COV2.S COVID-19 vaccine or a placebo.

The chain joins TRBV24-1 to TRBJ2-3, with 8 bases fitting TRBD2. The CDR3 loop spans 16 amino acids. From germline, CDR1 is KGHDR and CDR2 SFDVKD. The trim removed 5 bases at V and 0 bases at J, leaving 6 bases unmatched. The DNA of the CDR3 is TGTGCCACCAGTGCCGGCGGGGGGTCTAGCACAGATACGCAGTATTTT. Its protein product is CATSAGGGSSTDTQYF.

The V and J genes are TRBV5-1 and TRBJ2-7, with 7 bases identical to TRBD1. CDR3 length: 13 residues. CDR1 is SGHRS, CDR2 YFSETQ, per germline. With 3 bases clipped from V and 3 bases from J, the junction kept 3 bases outside the gene matches. CDR3 in amino acids: CASSSDRNYEQYF. The CDR3 region has the DNA TGCGCCAGCAGCTCGGACAGGAACTACGAGCAGTACTTC. The full variable domain, rest sourced from reference TRBV5-1 and TRBJ2-7, is KAGVTQTPRYLIKTRGQQVTLSCSPISGHRSVSWYQQTPGQGLQFLFEYFSETQRNKGNFPGRFSGRQFSNSRSEMNVSTLELGDSALYLCASSSDRNYEQYFGPGTRLTVT.

This clone was observed once. The V and J genes are TRBV6-5 and TRBJ2-3; 10 nucleotides agree with TRBD2. The CDR3 length is 16 residues. V gave up 2 bases and J gave up 5 bases; unmatched junction bases: 7. Per germline, CDR1 MNHEY and CDR2 SVGAGI. In DNA form, the CDR3 reads TGTGCCAGCAGTTACGGCACTAGCGGGGAATTAGATACGCAGTATTTT. It is translated as CASSYGTSGELDTQYF.

This clone occurred a few times. The chain employs TRBV29-1 and TRBJ2-1; D is possibly TRBD1 (6 bases). Trimming removed 4 bases from V and 9 bases from J, with 10 bases in between. This CDR3 is built from 11 residues. Per germline, CDR1 SQVTM and CDR2 ANQGSEA. The CDR3 DNA reads as TGCAGCGTTGGACAGGTCAGTGAGCAGTTCTTC. This encodes CSVGQVSEQFF.

The V and J genes are TRBV19 and TRBJ1-5; D not resolved. Germline CDR1 and CDR2: LNHDA and SQIVND (reference sequence). V shed 4 bases and J shed 0 bases, with 16 bases lying between them. The CDR3 runs to 17 residues. As DNA, the CDR3 is TGTGCCAGTAGTAATCACCCCCGGGGAAATAGCAATCAGCCCCAGCATTTT. Protein product: CASSNHPRGNSNQPQHF.

The chain employs TRBV4-1 and TRBJ2-7; TRBD1 aligns across 9 bases. CDR3 length: 15 residues. V trimming: 1 base; J trimming: 4 bases; junction bases outside the gene matches: 5. Per germline, CDR1 MGHRA and CDR2 YSYEKL. The CDR3 protein is CASSQGRDRVYEQYF. For the CDR3, the DNA is TGCGCCAGCAGCCAAGGGCGGGACAGGGTGTACGAGCAGTACTTC.

The V and J genes are TRBV3-1 (or the pseudogene TRBV3-2) and TRBJ1-1; D unresolved. The V gene's germline CDR1 is LGHDT and CDR2 YNNKEL (reference sequence). V gave up 1 base and J gave up 3 bases, with 6 bases separating them. The CDR3 sequence is 13 residues long. The CDR3 is CASSQGLDTEAFF. DNA for the CDR3: TGTGCCAGCAGCCAAGGTTTGGACACTGAAGCTTTCTTT.

The rearrangement links TRBV9 to TRBJ2-7; 9 nucleotides line up with TRBD1. Germline-derived CDR1 and CDR2 are SGDLS and YYNGEE. This CDR3 is 14 amino acids long. V dropped 3 bases and J dropped 5; count of bases not matched to a gene: 6. The CDR3 nucleotides read TGTGCCAGCAGCGATGACAGGGGGATCAACGAGCAGTACTTC. It yields the protein CASSDDRGINEQYF. The complete variable domain, with remaining parts taken from reference TRBV9 and TRBJ2-7, reads DSGVTQTPKHLITATGQRVTLRCSPRSGDLSVYWYQQSLDQGLQFLIQYYNGEERAKGNILERFSAQQFPDLHSELNLSSLELGDSALYFCASSDDRGINEQYFGPGTRLTVT.

CDR3 amino acids: CASSQSGGANTEAFF. CDR3 DNA: TGCGCCAGCAGTCAATCGGGGGGGGCGAACACTGAAGCTTTCTTT. The chain employs TRBV23-1 and TRBJ1-1, with D possibly being TRBD1 (6 bases). TRBV23-1 is known as an ORF, though its function is uncertain. V was trimmed by 0 bases and J by 1 base, leaving 9 bases between them. This CDR3 is 15 amino acids long.

The rearrangement uses TRBV5-1 and TRBJ1-1; D unresolved. Germline assignment: CDR1 SGHRS and CDR2 YFSETQ. V lost 1 base, J lost 0 bases, and 10 bases lay in between. This CDR3 is built from 15 residues. CDR3 in amino acids: CASSLSPYMNTEAFF. The CDR3, as DNA: TGCGCCAGCAGCTTGAGCCCTTACATGAACACTGAAGCTTTCTTT.

The V call is TRBV9, the J call TRBJ2-2; D possibly uses TRBD1 or TRBD2 (5 bases each). CDR3 size: 15 residues. The germline gives CDR1 SGDLS, CDR2 YYNGEE. The ends were cut back, 0 bases at V and 4 bases at J, with 10 bases in the middle. CDR3 DNA: TGTGCCAGCAGCGTAGAAGGGACCGGCACCGGGGAGCTGTTTTTT. Translated: CASSVEGTGTGELFF. The full variable domain, its missing parts supplied by reference TRBV9 and TRBJ2-2, is DSGVTQTPKHLITATGQRVTLRCSPRSGDLSVYWYQQSLDQGLQFLIQYYNGEERAKGNILERFSAQQFPDLHSELNLSSLELGDSALYFCASSVEGTGTGELFFGEGSRLTVL.

This clone occurred a few times. The V call is TRBV30, the J call TRBJ2-2; D is undetermined. Germline CDR1 reads GTSNPN; CDR2 reads SVGIG (reference sequence). There are 12 residues in the CDR3. V was pared by 5 bases and J by 4 bases, with 8 bases between. CDR3: CAWGLGTGELFF. In DNA, the CDR3 is TGTGCCTGGGGTTTGGGCACCGGGGAGCTGTTTTTT. The variable domain in full, with the rest retrieved from reference TRBV30 and TRBJ2-2, is SQTIHQWPATLVQPVGSPLSLECTVEGTSNPNLYWYRQAAGRGLQLLFYSVGIGQISSEVPQNLSASRPQDRQFILSSKKLLLSDSGFYLCAWGLGTGELFFGEGSRLTVL.

J is TRBJ2-2 and V is TRBV27; 7 nucleotides line up with TRBD2. The J segment lost 5 bases and the V segment lost 8 bases, leaving 8 bases of the junction unmatched. The CDR3 sequence is 14 residues long. The germline CDR1 and CDR2 sequences are MNHEY and SMNVEV (reference sequence). The CDR3 sequence: CASQPRAGTGELFF. The CDR3 DNA reads TGTGCCAGCCAACCTAGAGCGGGGACCGGGGAGCTGTTTTTT.

As to this clone: Other DNA sequences in this specimen translate into the identical CDR3. The gene calls are TRBV27 and TRBJ2-3; D call uncertain. CDR1 is MNHEY, CDR2 SMNVEV, per germline (reference sequence). This CDR3 has 13 residues. V dropped 6 bases and J dropped 0 bases, with 7 bases sitting between them. The CDR3 nucleotides read TGTGCCAGCAGAGACCGGAGCACAGATACGCAGTATTTT. This gives the protein CASRDRSTDTQYF.